This T cell receptor beta chain is drawn from a study of blood T cell repertoires in COVID-19. Followed longitudinally, the Seattle patients had been enrolled during active infection. The CDR3 is 15 amino acids. Germline-derived CDR1 and CDR2 are SGHTA and FQGNSA. V lost 4 bases and J 7 bases, leaving 14 bases between the germline ends. Measured with immunoSEQ multiplex PCR; TCRdb has only the in-frame clones, and not every one. Of just over 300,000 clones in the sample, about nine tenths were seen once. The V call is TRBV7-2, the J call TRBJ1-6; a possible D gene is TRBD1 (6 bases). The sample comprised peripheral blood. The receptor was isolated from a woman between 25 and 40 years old with COVID-19, enrolled during active disease. The CDR3 DNA sequence: TGTGCCAGCAGCTCCCCCGGGACACCGAATTCACCCCTCCACTTT. Encoded protein: CASSSPGTPNSPLHF.